Detailed here is one T cell receptor beta chain. Antigen unknown. The V gene's germline CDR1 is SGHRS and CDR2 YFSETQ. The CDR3 has 15 amino acids. J lost 2 bases, V lost 0 bases, and 2 bases had no gene match. It was RNA transcripts that yielded the amplified TCR beta CDR3 regions. HTBI primers were the set used in a first-round RT-PCR of the TCR CDR3. Via MiXCR, TCRdb re-called the multiplex PCR reads, giving one row per CDR3 protein. The sample holds roughly 550,000 distinct CDR3 sequences, roughly 16% seen once. This entry comes from a study of T cells in Graves' hyperthyroidism and ophthalmopathy. About the study: Before treatment of any kind, peripheral blood was taken at initial diagnosis. Study-wide results and caveats: The model anticipated ophthalmopathy a median about 7 months pre-onset.

The TCR sequence derives from a woman aged 25 to 39 with Graves' ophthalmopathy. The chain carries TRBV5-1 and TRBJ2-3, with TRBD2 matching over 8 bases. Sample: blood. The CDR3 DNA reads as TGCGCCAGCAGCTTGGGGACTAGCCTCACAGATACGCAGTATTTT. Protein sequence: CASSLGTSLTDTQYF.